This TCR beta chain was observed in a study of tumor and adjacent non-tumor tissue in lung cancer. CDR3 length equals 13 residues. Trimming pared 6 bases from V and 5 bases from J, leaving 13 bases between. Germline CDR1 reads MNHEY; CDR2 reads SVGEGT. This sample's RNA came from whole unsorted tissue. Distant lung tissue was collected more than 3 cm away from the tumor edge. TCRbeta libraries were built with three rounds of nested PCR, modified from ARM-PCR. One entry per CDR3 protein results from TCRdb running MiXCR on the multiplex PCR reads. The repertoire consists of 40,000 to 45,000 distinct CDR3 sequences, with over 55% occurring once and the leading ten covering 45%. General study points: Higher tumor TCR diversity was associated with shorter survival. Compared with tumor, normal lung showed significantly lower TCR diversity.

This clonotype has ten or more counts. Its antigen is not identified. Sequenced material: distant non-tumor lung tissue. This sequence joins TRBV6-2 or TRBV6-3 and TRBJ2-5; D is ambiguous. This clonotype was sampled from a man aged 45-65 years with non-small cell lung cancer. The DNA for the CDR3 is TGTGCCAGCAGGCGGACCCGAGCGGAGACCCAGTACTTC. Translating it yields CASRRTRAETQYF.